Detailed here is one T cell receptor (beta chain). This sample was included in a study of blood T cell repertoires in COVID-19. Turning to the study itself: Sources were T cells, B-cell-depleted T cells, or PBMCs; the material itself was cDNA or gDNA.

Germline CDR1 is KGHDR and CDR2 is SFDVKD. The CDR3 contains 14 residues. V was pared by 8 bases and J by 0 bases, with 12 bases between. TCRdb keeps only in-frame clones here, not all; method: immunoSEQ multiplex PCR. Of about 200,000 clones in the sample, about 82% were seen once. This sequence joins TRBV24-1 and TRBJ1-2, with D possibly TRBD1 on 5 matching bases. This clonotype was sampled from a man aged 40-55 years with acute COVID-19. Material for sequencing was PBMCs or T cells enriched from blood (not recorded which). The CDR3 region has the DNA TGTGCCACCAACAAGACAGTCCCTAACTATGGCTACACCTTC. It codes for CATNKTVPNYGYTF.